This T cell receptor beta chain was profiled in a study of T cell changes during pregnancy in multiple sclerosis. Trimming took 5 bases from V and 9 from J; bases not matched to a gene: 12. The CDR3 length is 15 residues. In germline, CDR1 is SEHNR, CDR2 FQNEAQ (reference sequence). Clones were read by immunoSEQ multiplex PCR, and TCRdb kept only the in-frame ones, dropping some. Among around 26,000 clones, 80% to 90% were seen once, and the ten largest hold about 15%. The V call is TRBV7-9, the J call TRBJ2-1, with TRBD1 identical over 8 bases. This clonotype originated in a female donor with multiple sclerosis, enrolled in a pregnancy study. The source was CD8+ T cells from peripheral blood mononuclear cells, collected in the second trimester of pregnancy. The CDR3 sequence is CASSAIDRGSIEQFF. The CDR3 DNA reads as TGTGCCAGCAGCGCAATCGACAGGGGCTCGATTGAGCAGTTCTTC.